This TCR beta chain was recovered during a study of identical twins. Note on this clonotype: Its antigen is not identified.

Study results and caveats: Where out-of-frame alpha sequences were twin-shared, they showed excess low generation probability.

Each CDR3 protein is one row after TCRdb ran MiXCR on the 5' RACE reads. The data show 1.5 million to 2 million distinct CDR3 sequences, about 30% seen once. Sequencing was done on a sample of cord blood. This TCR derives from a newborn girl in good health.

As DNA, the CDR3 is TGTGCCAGCAGCTTCAGAAGCGGCACTAATAACTATGGCTACACCTTC. Translated, it gives CASSFRSGTNNYGYTF. The genes are TRBV7-2 and TRBJ1-2; D unclear. The germline CDR1 and CDR2 sequences are SGHTA and FQGNSA. This CDR3 has 16 residues. V dropped 3 bases and J dropped 1 base, with 15 bases sitting between them.